This TCR beta chain emerged from a study of tumor-infiltrating lymphocytes in primary liver carcinoma. Study in general: Participating patients were men and women between 30 and 69 years old.

A primer in the constant region served to generate TCR beta cDNA from approximately 460 ng of total RNA. Researchers made the TCR beta libraries by running three nested multiplex PCR rounds with slightly modified ARM-PCR. Amplification in the first two PCR rounds was performed using TRBV1-TRBV30 forward primers and a C-beta reverse primer for approximately 10 cycles each. TCRdb fed the multiplex PCR reads into MiXCR, producing one record per CDR3 protein. The sample consists of fewer than 250,000 distinct CDR3 sequences, almost 65% of them appearing once. The CDR3 is 14 residues long. Germline CDR1 and CDR2: SQVTM and ANQGSEA. V trimming: 3 bases; J trimming: 5 bases; junction bases outside the gene matches: 7. Broader study findings: Unsorted bulk sampling ruled out any CD4+ versus CD8+ repertoire comparison.

Unsorted whole blood supplied the RNA, and germline DNA was extracted too. Chronic HBV infection was present, with no prior treatment. Notes on this clonotype: What it binds is unknown. The missing conserved phenylalanine or tryptophan at the end of this CDR3 makes a read error likely.

Source material: peripheral blood. This receptor was taken from an older woman with primary liver carcinoma and hepatitis B virus infection. This sequence joins TRBV29-1 and TRBJ2-5; TRBD2 agrees at 9 bases. CDR3 amino acids: CSVDYPSGNETQYL. In nucleotides, the CDR3 is TGCAGCGTTGATTATCCTAGCGGGAATGAGACCCAGTACCTC.